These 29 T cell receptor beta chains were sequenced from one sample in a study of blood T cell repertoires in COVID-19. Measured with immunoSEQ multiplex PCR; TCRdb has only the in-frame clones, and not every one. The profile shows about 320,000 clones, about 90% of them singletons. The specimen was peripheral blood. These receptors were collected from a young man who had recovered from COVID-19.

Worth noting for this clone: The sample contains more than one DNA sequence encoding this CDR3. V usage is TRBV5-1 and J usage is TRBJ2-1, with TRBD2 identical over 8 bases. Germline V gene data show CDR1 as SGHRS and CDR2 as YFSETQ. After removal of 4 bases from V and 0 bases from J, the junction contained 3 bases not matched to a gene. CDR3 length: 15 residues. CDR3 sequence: CASSPSGSSYNEQFF. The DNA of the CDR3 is TGCGCCAGCAGCCCGAGCGGGAGCTCCTACAATGAGCAGTTCTTC.

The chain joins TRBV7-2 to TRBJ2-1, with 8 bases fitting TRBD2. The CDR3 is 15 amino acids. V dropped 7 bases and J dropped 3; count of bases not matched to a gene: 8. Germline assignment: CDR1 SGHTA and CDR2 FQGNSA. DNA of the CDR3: TGTGCCAGCAAAAAAACTAGCGGAGACTACAATGAGCAGTTCTTC. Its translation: CASKKTSGDYNEQFF.

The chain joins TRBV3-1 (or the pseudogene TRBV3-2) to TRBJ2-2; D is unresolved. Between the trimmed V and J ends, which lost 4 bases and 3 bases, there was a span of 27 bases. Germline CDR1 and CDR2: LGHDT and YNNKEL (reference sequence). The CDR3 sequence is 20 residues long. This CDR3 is CASSPLGSRPAASYTGELFF. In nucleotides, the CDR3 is TGTGCCAGCAGCCCCCTGGGTTCGCGACCGGCGGCTTCGTACACCGGGGAGCTGTTTTTT.

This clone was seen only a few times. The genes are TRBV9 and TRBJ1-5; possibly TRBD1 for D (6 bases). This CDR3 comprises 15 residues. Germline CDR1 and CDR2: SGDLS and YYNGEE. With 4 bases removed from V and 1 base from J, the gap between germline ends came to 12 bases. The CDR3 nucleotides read TGTGCCAGCAGCAGGGGAGGGGGGAGCAATCAGCCCCAGCATTTT. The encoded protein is CASSRGGGSNQPQHF.

CDR3 in amino acids: CASSESTDTQYF. The CDR3 DNA follows: TGTGCCAGCAGTGAGAGCACAGATACGCAGTATTTT. The chain couples TRBV7-9 to TRBJ2-3; D remains unclear. Looked up from germline, CDR1 is SEHNR and CDR2 is FQNEAQ (reference sequence). Trimming took 6 bases from V and 0 from J, leaving 4 bases between them. The CDR3 loop spans 12 amino acids.

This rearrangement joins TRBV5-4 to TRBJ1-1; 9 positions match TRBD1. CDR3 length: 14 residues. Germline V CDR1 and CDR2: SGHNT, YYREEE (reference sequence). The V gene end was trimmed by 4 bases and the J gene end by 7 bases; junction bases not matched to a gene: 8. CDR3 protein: CASSLGTGTGEAFF. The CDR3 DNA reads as TGTGCCAGCAGCCTTGGGACAGGGACCGGTGAAGCTTTCTTT.

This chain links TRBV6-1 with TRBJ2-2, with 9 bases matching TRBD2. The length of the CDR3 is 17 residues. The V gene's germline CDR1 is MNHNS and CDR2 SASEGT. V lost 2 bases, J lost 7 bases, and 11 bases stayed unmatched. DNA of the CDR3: TGTGCCAGCAGTGAATGGCCTAGCGGGACTTACAGCGGGGAGCTGTTTTTT. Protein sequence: CASSEWPSGTYSGELFF.

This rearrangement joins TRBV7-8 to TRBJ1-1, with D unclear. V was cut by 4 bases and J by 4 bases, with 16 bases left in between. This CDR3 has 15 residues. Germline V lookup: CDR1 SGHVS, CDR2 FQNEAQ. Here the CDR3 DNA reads TGTGCCAGCAGCTATGAAGGCCCCGCGGGCACTGAAGCTTTCTTT. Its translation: CASSYEGPAGTEAFF.

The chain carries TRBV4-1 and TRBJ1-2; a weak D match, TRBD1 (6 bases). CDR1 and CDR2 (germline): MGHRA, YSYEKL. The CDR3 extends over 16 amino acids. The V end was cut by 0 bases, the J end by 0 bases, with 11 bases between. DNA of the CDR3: TGCGCCAGCAGCCAAGAATGGGACACTGCTAACTATGGCTACACCTTC. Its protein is CASSQEWDTANYGYTF.

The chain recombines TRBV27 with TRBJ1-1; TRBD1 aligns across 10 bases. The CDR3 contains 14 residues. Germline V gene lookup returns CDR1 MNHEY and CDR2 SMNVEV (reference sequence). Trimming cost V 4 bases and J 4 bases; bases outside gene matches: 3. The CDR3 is CASSWDRGGTEAFF. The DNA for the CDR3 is TGTGCCAGCAGTTGGGACAGGGGTGGCACTGAAGCTTTCTTT.

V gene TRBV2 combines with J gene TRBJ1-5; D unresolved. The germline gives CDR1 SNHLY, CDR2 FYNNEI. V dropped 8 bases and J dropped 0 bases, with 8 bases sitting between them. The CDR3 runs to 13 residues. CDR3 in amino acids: CASAGDSNQPQHF. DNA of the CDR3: TGTGCCAGCGCCGGAGATAGCAATCAGCCCCAGCATTTT.

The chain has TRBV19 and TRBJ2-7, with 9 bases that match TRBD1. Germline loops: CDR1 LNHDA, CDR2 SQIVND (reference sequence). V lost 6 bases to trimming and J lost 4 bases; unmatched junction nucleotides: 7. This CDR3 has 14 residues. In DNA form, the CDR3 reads TGTGCCAGTAGCCCCACAGGGGGCAGGTACGAGCAGTACTTC. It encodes CASSPTGGRYEQYF.

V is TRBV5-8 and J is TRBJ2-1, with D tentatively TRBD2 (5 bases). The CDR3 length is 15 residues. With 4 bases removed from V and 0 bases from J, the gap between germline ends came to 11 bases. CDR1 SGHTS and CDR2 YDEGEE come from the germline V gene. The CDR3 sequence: CASSHRGSSYNEQFF. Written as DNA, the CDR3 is TGTGCCAGCAGCCATCGGGGTAGCTCCTACAATGAGCAGTTCTTC.

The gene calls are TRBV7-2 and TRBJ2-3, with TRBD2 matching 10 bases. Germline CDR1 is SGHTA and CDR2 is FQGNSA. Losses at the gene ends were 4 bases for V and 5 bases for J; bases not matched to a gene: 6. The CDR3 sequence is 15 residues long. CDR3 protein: CASSSGTSEKDTQYF. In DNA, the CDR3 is TGTGCCAGCAGCTCCGGGACTAGCGAGAAAGATACGCAGTATTTT. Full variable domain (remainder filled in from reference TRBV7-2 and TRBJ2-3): GAGVSQSPSNKVTEKGKDVELRCDPISGHTALYWYRQSLGQGLEFLIYFQGNSAPDKSGLPSDRFSAERTGGSVSTLTIQRTQQEDSAVYLCASSSGTSEKDTQYFGPGTRLTVL.

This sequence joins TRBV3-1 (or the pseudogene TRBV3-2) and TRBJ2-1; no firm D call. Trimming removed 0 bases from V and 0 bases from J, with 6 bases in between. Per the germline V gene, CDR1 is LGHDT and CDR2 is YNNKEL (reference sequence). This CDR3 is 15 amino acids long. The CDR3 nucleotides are TGTGCCAGCAGCCAAGACAGGTTCTCCTACAATGAGCAGTTCTTC. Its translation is CASSQDRFSYNEQFF.

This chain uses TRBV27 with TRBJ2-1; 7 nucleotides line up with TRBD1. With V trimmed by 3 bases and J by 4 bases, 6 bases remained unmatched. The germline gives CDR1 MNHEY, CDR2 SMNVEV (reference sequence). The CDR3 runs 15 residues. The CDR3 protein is CASSLGDREYNEQFF. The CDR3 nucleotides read TGTGCCAGCAGTTTGGGCGACAGGGAATACAATGAGCAGTTCTTC.

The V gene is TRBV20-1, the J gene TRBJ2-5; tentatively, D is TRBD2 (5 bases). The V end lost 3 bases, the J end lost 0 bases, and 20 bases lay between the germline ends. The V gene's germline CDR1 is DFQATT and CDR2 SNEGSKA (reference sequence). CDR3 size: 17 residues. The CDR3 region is CSASISAMRGYQETQYF. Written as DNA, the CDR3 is TGCAGTGCTAGTATATCGGCCATGCGAGGGTACCAAGAGACCCAGTACTTC.

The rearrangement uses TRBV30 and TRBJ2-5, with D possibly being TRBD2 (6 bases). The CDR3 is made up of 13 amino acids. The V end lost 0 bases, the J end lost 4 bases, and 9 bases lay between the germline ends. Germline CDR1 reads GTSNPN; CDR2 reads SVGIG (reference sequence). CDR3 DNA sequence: TGTGCCTGGAGTGTAATAGCGGCAGAGACCCAGTACTTC. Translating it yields CAWSVIAAETQYF.

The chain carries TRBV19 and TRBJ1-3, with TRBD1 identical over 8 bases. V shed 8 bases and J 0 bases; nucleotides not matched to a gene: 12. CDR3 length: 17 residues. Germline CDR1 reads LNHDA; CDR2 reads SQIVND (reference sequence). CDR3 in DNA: TGTGCCAGTGACCGGGCAGGGGGCAGCCTCTCTGGAAACACCATATATTTT. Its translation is CASDRAGGSLSGNTIYF.

CDR3: CASTRGDRNYGYTF. The CDR3 nucleotides read TGTGCCAGTACGAGGGGGGACAGGAACTATGGCTACACCTTC. The rearrangement links TRBV19 to TRBJ1-2; 8 positions match TRBD1. Germline V lookup: CDR1 LNHDA, CDR2 SQIVND (reference sequence). V gave up 7 bases and J gave up 2 bases; unmatched junction bases: 6. CDR3 length: 14 amino acids.

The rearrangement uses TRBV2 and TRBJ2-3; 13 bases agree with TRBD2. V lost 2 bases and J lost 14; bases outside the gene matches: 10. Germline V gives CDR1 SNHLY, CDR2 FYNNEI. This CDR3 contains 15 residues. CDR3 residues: CASSEFGLAGDERYF. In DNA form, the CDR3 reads TGTGCCAGCAGTGAATTTGGACTAGCGGGAGACGAACGGTATTTT.

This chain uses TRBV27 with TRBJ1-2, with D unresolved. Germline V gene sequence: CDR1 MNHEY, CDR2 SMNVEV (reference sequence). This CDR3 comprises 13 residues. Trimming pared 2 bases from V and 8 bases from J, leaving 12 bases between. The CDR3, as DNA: TGTGCCAGCAGTTTAGTGAGGGATGGGGGCTACACCTTC. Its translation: CASSLVRDGGYTF.

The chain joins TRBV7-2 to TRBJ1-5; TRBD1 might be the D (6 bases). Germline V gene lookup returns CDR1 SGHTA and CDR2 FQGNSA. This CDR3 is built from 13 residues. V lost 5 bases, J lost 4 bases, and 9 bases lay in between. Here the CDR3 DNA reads TGTGCCAGCAGCATAAGGGGGAATCAGCCCCAGCATTTT. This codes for CASSIRGNQPQHF.

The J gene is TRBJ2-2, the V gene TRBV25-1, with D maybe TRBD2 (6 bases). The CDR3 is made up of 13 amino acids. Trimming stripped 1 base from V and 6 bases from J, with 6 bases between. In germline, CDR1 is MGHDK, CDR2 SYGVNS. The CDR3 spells CASSEWGAGELFF. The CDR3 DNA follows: TGTGCCAGCAGTGAATGGGGGGCCGGGGAGCTGTTTTTT.

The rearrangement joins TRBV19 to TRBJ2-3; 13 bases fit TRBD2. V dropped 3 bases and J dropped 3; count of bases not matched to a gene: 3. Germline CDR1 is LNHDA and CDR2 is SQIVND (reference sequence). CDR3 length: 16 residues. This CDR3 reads CASSIPGLAGTDTQYF. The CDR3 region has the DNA TGTGCCAGTAGTATCCCGGGACTAGCGGGAACAGATACGCAGTATTTT.

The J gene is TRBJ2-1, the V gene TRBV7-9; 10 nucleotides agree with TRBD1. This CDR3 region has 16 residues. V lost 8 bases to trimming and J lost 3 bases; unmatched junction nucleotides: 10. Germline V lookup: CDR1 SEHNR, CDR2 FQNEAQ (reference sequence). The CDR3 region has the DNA TGTGCCAGCTCCTTTTACGGGACAGGGGTCTACAATGAGCAGTTCTTC. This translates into CASSFYGTGVYNEQFF.

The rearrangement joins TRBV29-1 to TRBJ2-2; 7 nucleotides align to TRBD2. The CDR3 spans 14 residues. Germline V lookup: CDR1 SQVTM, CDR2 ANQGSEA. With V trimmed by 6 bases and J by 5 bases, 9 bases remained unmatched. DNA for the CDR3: TGCAGCGTAACCTTAAGCGGGGAAACCGGGGAGCTGTTTTTT. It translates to CSVTLSGETGELFF.

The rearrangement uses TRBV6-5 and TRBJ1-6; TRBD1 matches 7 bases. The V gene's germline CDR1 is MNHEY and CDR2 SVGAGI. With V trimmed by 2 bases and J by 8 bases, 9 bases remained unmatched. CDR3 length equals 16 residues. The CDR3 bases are TGTGCCAGCAGTTACCTCGACAGGGTGGATCATTCACCCCTCCACTTT. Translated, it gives CASSYLDRVDHSPLHF.

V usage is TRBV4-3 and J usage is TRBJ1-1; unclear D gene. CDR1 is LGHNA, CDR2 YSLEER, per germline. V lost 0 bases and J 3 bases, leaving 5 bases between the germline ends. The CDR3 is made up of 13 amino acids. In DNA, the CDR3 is TGCGCCAGCAGCCAAGATCGTTACACTGAAGCTTTCTTT. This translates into CASSQDRYTEAFF.